This TCR beta chain derives from a study of cytomegalovirus exposure and HLA in healthy donors. Both 60 Vbeta primers and 13 Jbeta primers went into the PCR. Clones were read by immunoSEQ multiplex PCR, and TCRdb kept only the in-frame ones, dropping some. The table has about 130,000 clones, around 63% seen once. This CDR3 is built from 16 residues. CDR1 is MGHDK, CDR2 SYGVNS, per germline. V gave up 4 bases and J gave up 4 bases; unmatched junction bases: 8. The chain uses TRBV25-1 and TRBJ2-3, with 10 bases matching TRBD2. The TCR was taken from a human donor in good health. Sequences were obtained from PBMCs. The chain's CDR3 is CASSVGTSDEADTQYF. The CDR3 nucleotides read TGTGCCAGCAGTGTGGGGACTAGCGATGAGGCAGATACGCAGTATTTT.